One TCR beta chain is described in this entry. The entry originates in a study of T cell changes during pregnancy in multiple sclerosis. Germline values: CDR1 SGHDT, CDR2 YYEEEE. The CDR3 has 16 amino acids. Trimming took 0 bases from V and 0 from J, leaving 13 bases between them. This table comes from immunoSEQ multiplex PCR, and its TCRdb copy is limited to in-frame clones, with some not included. The sample consists of approximately 60,000 clones, around 94% of them appearing once. The chain employs TRBV5-6 and TRBJ2-7, with D tentatively TRBD2 (6 bases). Sample: CD8+ T cells from peripheral blood mononuclear cells, taken in the third trimester of pregnancy. The source of this sequence is a female donor with multiple sclerosis, enrolled in a pregnancy study. The CDR3 protein is CASSLEGTEISYEQYF. In DNA, the CDR3 is TGTGCCAGCAGCTTGGAAGGGACTGAGATCTCCTACGAGCAGTACTTC.